This is a list of T cell receptor beta chains from one sample in a study of blood T cell repertoires in COVID-19. Only in-frame clones appear in the TCRdb table, and some are missing; sequencing was by immunoSEQ multiplex PCR. The sample carries 150,000 to 200,000 clones, around nine tenths recorded once. The specimen was peripheral blood. Receptor source: a man aged 55 to 70 with active or convalescent COVID-19. Both conserved end residues are part of each CDR3. The D gene is left open where the match is weak. Clone sizes are given selectively: once, few, many, or a class where the clone is expanded.

v_gene	d_gene	abundance	j_gene	CDR3aa	CDR3nt
TRBV5-1	TRBD2	.	TRBJ2-1	CASSLRSGGLDEQFF	TGCGCCAGCAGCTTAAGGAGCGGGGGCCTCGATGAGCAGTTCTTC
TRBV18	TRBD1	.	TRBJ2-7	CASSRNRDRGLQEQYF	TGTGCCAGCTCACGTAACCGGGACAGGGGGCTTCAGGAGCAGTACTTC
TRBV19	.	.	TRBJ1-1	CASRSGWETEAFF	TGTGCCAGCCGGTCGGGATGGGAAACTGAAGCTTTCTTT
TRBV29-1	TRBD1	.	TRBJ1-2	CSVSTGADYGYTF	TGCAGCGTCTCGACAGGGGCGGACTATGGCTACACCTTC
TRBV6-5	TRBD2	.	TRBJ2-5	CASSPTGGPETQYF	TGTGCCAGCAGTCCTACGGGGGGGCCGGAGACCCAGTACTTC
TRBV5-4	TRBD1	.	TRBJ2-2	CASSLEAGGRGELFF	TGTGCCAGCAGCTTGGAGGCAGGGGGCAGGGGGGAGCTGTTTTTT
TRBV2	TRBD1	.	TRBJ1-1	CASQGQGMNTEAFF	TGTGCCAGCCAAGGACAGGGAATGAACACTGAAGCTTTCTTT
TRBV6-2/TRBV6-3	TRBD1	.	TRBJ2-7	CASSYGTGTYEQYF	TGTGCCAGCAGTTACGGGACAGGCACCTACGAGCAGTACTTC
TRBV3-1/TRBV3-2	.	.	TRBJ1-1	CASSQDRMNTEAFF	TGTGCCAGCAGCCAAGACAGAATGAACACTGAAGCTTTCTTT
TRBV27	TRBD1	.	TRBJ1-2	CASSLPSEDRDPRLNYGYTF	TGTGCCAGCAGTTTACCCTCCGAAGACAGGGATCCACGCCTTAACTATGGCTACACCTTC
TRBV11-3	.	.	TRBJ1-1	CASSLGRGNTEAFF	TGTGCCAGCAGCTTAGGAAGAGGTAACACTGAAGCTTTCTTT
TRBV7-8	TRBD2	.	TRBJ2-5	CASSFKRGGGETQYF	TGTGCCAGCAGCTTCAAGCGGGGGGGCGGAGAGACCCAGTACTTC
TRBV7-2	TRBD1	.	TRBJ1-1	CASNRQGPNTEAFF	TGTGCCAGCAACCGACAGGGGCCGAACACTGAAGCTTTCTTT
TRBV7-9	.	.	TRBJ2-5	CASSLRVPRGETQYF	TGTGCCAGCAGCTTAAGGGTCCCAAGGGGGGAGACCCAGTACTTC
TRBV6-5	.	once	TRBJ1-1	CASSYRGGGAFF	TGTGCCAGCAGTTACAGGGGGGGAGGCGCTTTCTTT
TRBV28	TRBD1	once	TRBJ1-5	CASRTTGGNQPQHF	TGTGCCAGCAGAACTACAGGGGGCAATCAGCCCCAGCATTTT
TRBV7-9	TRBD2	.	TRBJ2-5	CASDRGGRVETQYF	TGTGCCAGCGATCGGGGGGGCCGGGTAGAGACCCAGTACTTC
TRBV11-2	.	.	TRBJ2-1	CASSLEGSSYNEQFF	TGTGCCAGCAGCTTAGAGGGGAGCTCCTACAATGAGCAGTTCTTC
TRBV27	TRBD2	.	TRBJ2-3	CASRTGTSGTDTQYF	TGTGCCAGCAGGACCGGGACTAGCGGCACAGATACGCAGTATTTT
TRBV7-6	TRBD2	.	TRBJ2-2	CASSLSGGGTGELFF	TGTGCCAGCAGCTTAAGCGGGGGGGGCACCGGGGAGCTGTTTTTT
TRBV9	TRBD1	.	TRBJ1-2	CASSVARDSYGYTF	TGTGCCAGCAGCGTAGCACGGGACAGTTATGGCTACACCTTC
TRBV19	.	.	TRBJ1-6	CASSIARGNSPLHF	TGTGCCAGTAGTATAGCTCGCGGGAATTCACCCCTCCACTTT
TRBV21-1	.	.	TRBJ2-1	CASSKGDRSSYNEQFF	TGTGCCAGCAGCAAAGGCGACAGGAGCTCCTACAATGAGCAGTTCTTC
TRBV6-5	TRBD1	.	TRBJ2-7	CASSYAGDRTSYEQYF	TGTGCCAGCAGTTACGCCGGGGACAGGACCTCCTACGAGCAGTACTTC
TRBV6-6	TRBD1	.	TRBJ2-5	CASTQRQGGLETQYF	TGTGCCAGCACCCAACGCCAAGGGGGCTTAGAGACCCAGTACTTC
TRBV30	.	.	TRBJ2-7	CAWSASRYEQYF	TGTGCCTGGAGTGCTAGTCGCTACGAGCAGTACTTC
TRBV7-9	TRBD2	.	TRBJ2-7	CASSAGGEQYF	TGTGCCAGCAGCGCCGGGGGGGAGCAGTACTTC
TRBV18	.	.	TRBJ1-5	CASSPQDRSNQPQHF	TGTGCCAGCTCACCTCAGGACAGAAGCAATCAGCCCCAGCATTTT
TRBV13	.	.	TRBJ2-1	CASSSFGAGRAYNEQFF	TGTGCCAGCAGCAGCTTTGGGGCGGGGCGAGCCTACAATGAGCAGTTCTTC
TRBV7-9	TRBD1	.	TRBJ2-3	CASRRGPETADTQYF	TGTGCCAGTCGCAGGGGGCCGGAAACCGCAGATACGCAGTATTTT
TRBV28	TRBD1	.	TRBJ1-5	CASTPTGGRSGNQPQHF	TGTGCCAGCACCCCAACAGGGGGACGAAGCGGCAATCAGCCCCAGCATTTT
TRBV6-5	TRBD1	.	TRBJ2-7	CASSYSDRPSSYEQYF	TGTGCCAGCAGTTACTCGGACAGGCCAAGCTCCTACGAGCAGTACTTC
TRBV19	.	.	TRBJ2-5	CASSNPQGETQYF	TGTGCCAGTAGTAACCCGCAGGGGGAGACCCAGTACTTC
TRBV5-1	TRBD1	.	TRBJ1-1	CASRTGTGGPNTEAFF	TGCGCCAGCAGAACCGGGACAGGGGGCCCTAACACTGAAGCTTTCTTT
TRBV6-5	.	once	TRBJ1-5	CASRGSGFNQPQHF	TGTGCCAGCAGAGGATCGGGATTCAATCAGCCCCAGCATTTT
TRBV5-1	TRBD1	.	TRBJ1-2	CASSVTGTGSLGYTF	TGCGCCAGCAGCGTCACCGGGACAGGGTCCCTTGGCTACACCTTC
TRBV5-6	.	.	TRBJ1-4	CASSDSRAATNEKLFF	TGTGCCAGCAGCGATAGCAGGGCCGCCACTAATGAAAAACTGTTTTTT
TRBV3-1/TRBV3-2	TRBD1	.	TRBJ1-1	CASSQSDRAWDTEAFF	TGTGCCAGCAGCCAGTCCGACAGGGCGTGGGACACTGAAGCTTTCTTT
TRBV10-3	.	.	TRBJ1-2	CAISISQGLTNYGYTF	TGTGCCATCAGTATAAGTCAGGGGCTTACGAACTATGGCTACACCTTC
TRBV2	TRBD1	.	TRBJ1-2	CASSVQGAGYGYTF	TGTGCCAGCAGTGTTCAGGGGGCGGGTTATGGCTACACCTTC
TRBV20-1	TRBD1	.	TRBJ1-2	CSGQGGYGYTF	TGCAGTGGACAGGGCGGCTATGGCTACACCTTC
TRBV11-2	TRBD1	.	TRBJ2-3	CASSSAGQGASDTQYF	TGTGCCAGCAGCTCCGCAGGACAGGGGGCCTCAGATACGCAGTATTTT
TRBV18	.	.	TRBJ2-1	CASSPLADSSYNEQFF	TGTGCCAGCTCACCCTTAGCGGATAGCTCCTACAATGAGCAGTTCTTC
TRBV19	TRBD1	.	TRBJ1-5	CASSQTGGNQPQHF	TGTGCCAGTAGCCAGACAGGGGGCAATCAGCCCCAGCATTTT
TRBV5-1	.	.	TRBJ2-1	CASSSLGTSYNEQFF	TGCGCCAGCAGCTCCCTTGGGACTTCCTACAATGAGCAGTTCTTC
TRBV27	.	.	TRBJ2-1	CASSPRLRGHNEQFF	TGTGCCAGCAGTCCCCGGTTGCGGGGCCACAATGAGCAGTTCTTC
TRBV2	.	.	TRBJ2-2	CASNPQGSTGELFF	TGTGCCAGCAACCCTCAGGGATCCACCGGGGAGCTGTTTTTT
TRBV7-7	TRBD1	.	TRBJ2-5	CASSFGGMGQGGETQYF	TGTGCCAGCAGCTTCGGCGGTATGGGACAGGGGGGCGAGACCCAGTACTTC
TRBV25-1	.	.	TRBJ2-3	CASSEGGVTDTQYF	TGTGCCAGCAGTGAAGGTGGAGTCACAGATACGCAGTATTTT
TRBV7-8	.	.	TRBJ1-3	CASSLVSNTIYF	TGTGCCAGCAGCTTAGTTTCGAACACCATATATTTT
TRBV6-1	TRBD2	.	TRBJ2-1	CASSARTSGSWFNEQFF	TGTGCCAGCAGTGCCCGGACTAGCGGGAGTTGGTTTAATGAGCAGTTCTTC
TRBV5-8	TRBD1	.	TRBJ1-5	CASSPDRGRSNQPQHF	TGTGCCAGCAGCCCTGACAGGGGGCGCAGCAATCAGCCCCAGCATTTT
TRBV6-5	TRBD2	.	TRBJ2-7	CASSYGAGRSSYEQYF	TGTGCCAGCAGTTACGGGGCCGGGAGGAGCTCCTACGAGCAGTACTTC
TRBV6-5	.	.	TRBJ1-2	CASSYSTNSAYGYTF	TGTGCCAGCAGTTACTCGACAAACTCAGCCTATGGCTACACCTTC